This T cell receptor beta chain was captured in a study of shared clonotypes between healthy human individuals. Study information: Donors consisted of a couple of women and a few men between 18 and 49. For every donor, three CD4 naive, three CD4 memory, two CD8 naive and one CD8 memory plates were used.

Per the germline V gene, CDR1 is SGDLS and CDR2 is YYNGEE. V shed 0 bases, J shed 5 bases, and the junction held 13 bases outside the gene matches. This CDR3 has 17 amino acids. Some clones are missing from TCRdb's copy, which holds only in-frame ones; the method was immunoSEQ multiplex PCR. Altogether roughly 1,500,000 clones are present, about 98.5% being singletons, with the ten largest covering approximately 0.38%. Study outcomes and limitations: Only blood samples were collected, and tissue repertoires likely differ. At large depth, rarefaction still showed sorted-subset sequencing to be incomplete.

Remarks on this clone: Its antigen remains unidentified.

The sample was naive CD4+ T cells sorted from blood. Subset specified: CD45RA+ positively selected. V and J are TRBV9 and TRBJ1-1, with 7 bases lining up with TRBD1. The sequence was collected from a young man in good health. The chain's CDR3 is CASSVDPPGGVETEAFF. The CDR3 DNA follows: TGTGCCAGCAGCGTAGACCCCCCAGGGGGTGTAGAAACTGAAGCTTTCTTT.